The subject of this entry is one TCR beta chain. What this receptor recognizes is not known. Base qualities were left out, and no much larger clone turns up one base away. This entry comes from a study of regulatory T cells in long-lasting Graves disease (dated by TCRdb to 2020 to 2023). For the study in its entirety: Persistent Graves' disease meant more than 5 years of antithyroid drug treatment with TSH receptor autoantibodies that stayed positive. Patients with persistent Graves' disease were compared with patients with newly diagnosed Graves' disease using TCR sequencing and RNA sequencing of peripheral blood. The study was registered as a clinical trial and conducted in China. A total of some 33 samples were covered by TCR sequencing, comprising roughly 13 persistent and around 20 newly diagnosed Graves' disease patients. On average, persistent Graves' disease patients in the clinical cohort had been on antithyroid drugs for around 9.5 years.

Relative to germline, V is missing 3 bases and J is missing 5 bases, with 11 bases of the junction outside any gene match. The CDR3 sequence holds 16 residues, the cysteine and phenylalanine included. Here the CDR3 DNA is all that survives: 48 bases in frame from base 1. In the germline V gene (reference sequence), CDR1 corresponds to LNHDA and CDR2 to SQIVND. The label giving this sample's time point can be read as: persistent/refractory GD, antithyroid drugs over 5 years with positive TRAb. For both TCR sequencing and RNA sequencing, RNA was extracted from PBMCs using TRIzol. The diagnosis of Graves' disease was made according to American Thyroid Association guidelines. Patients were recruited from an endocrinology department in Xi'an, China. Each patient gave about 8.1 milliliters of peripheral blood, collected in an EDTA anticoagulant tube. PBMCs were isolated by Ficoll Paque Plus density gradient separation without further T cell sorting. RNA quality was checked with an Agilent 2100 Bioanalyzer and agarose gel, and concentration with a NanoDrop 2000.

Library generation was performed with multiplex PCR. The sample was run on an Illumina HiSeq 4000. TCR beta libraries were built with iRepertoire HTBI primers and Arm-PCR amplification of CDR3 regions. Before sequencing, the PCR products underwent gel purification. The study's own analysis went as follows. A total of roughly 65 TRBV and about 13 TRBJ segments were identified across samples and were used for gene usage analysis of CDR3 amino acid clonotypes. Filtered high-quality paired reads were merged into contigs using COPE and FqMerger. Contigs were aligned with BLAST to IMGT TRBV, TRBD and TRBJ reference genes, and CDR3 was defined per IMGT. Any clonotype with a frequency above 0.1% was classified as a highly expanded clone. Shannon entropy served as the measure of repertoire diversity, while the Gini coefficient captured V-J evenness. Clonotypes shared by more than one individual were considered public. The raw public data were reprocessed by TCRdb itself: fastp quality trimming at Q25, MiXCR clonotype calling, in-frame beta chains only. Every entry covers one CDR3 protein and lists the most common genes and DNA from its rows. V and J calls and clone size were set by TCRdb, not the authors. Counted in this sample were nearly 350,000 distinct CDR3 sequences; around a fifth of them appeared once. Clones ranked in the top ten supply about 29% of the sample.

The full study reports these points: More public clonotypes were shared among persistent patients (about 2,800) than among newly diagnosed patients (966). Only the TCR beta chain was sequenced and analyzed. Persistent Graves' disease patients showed lower TCR Shannon entropy and fewer highly expanded clones than newly diagnosed patients, suggesting clonal expansion. Because the primary lesion, thyroid tissue, could not be accessed, the study looked at peripheral blood alone. Preferential use of TRBV28, TRBJ1-2 and TRBJ2-5 was observed in persistent disease, whereas TRBV20-1 and TRBJ2-1 were favored in newly diagnosed disease. The small sample size was acknowledged by the authors as a limitation that may reduce accuracy.

Material: peripheral blood mononuclear cells (PBMCs), obtained when the disease was refractory, from a patient treated with antithyroid drugs. The receptor was isolated from a female donor with Graves disease. In this chain, TRBV19 is recombined with TRBJ1-1, with 8 bases matching TRBD1. The CDR3 in this case is CASSMQQGVAATEAFF. In nucleotides, the sequence is TGTGCCAGTAGTATGCAACAGGGGGTGGCGGCTACTGAAGCTTTCTTT.